One sample yielded the 21 T cell receptor beta chains listed below, sequenced in a study of T cells in Graves' hyperthyroidism and ophthalmopathy. Researchers took RNA transcripts and amplified the TCR beta CDR3 regions from them. TCR CDR3 underwent first-round RT-PCR with the HTBI primer set. TCRdb reprocessed the multiplex PCR reads via MiXCR and lists one record per CDR3 protein. Of hundreds of thousands of distinct CDR3 sequences in the sample, about 14% were seen once. Specimen: blood. These receptors were taken from a woman between 40 and 50 years old with Graves' ophthalmopathy.

This clonotype has ten or more counts. The chain carries TRBV2 and TRBJ2-5; no reliable D call. The germline V and J ends were trimmed by 0 bases and 2 bases, with 25 bases remaining between them. Germline V lookup: CDR1 SNHLY, CDR2 FYNNEI. The CDR3 sequence is 20 residues long. The DNA of the CDR3 is TGTGCCAGCAGTGAAGCTCCTTTCCTGGGTAGACTTCACCGGCAAGAGACCCAGTACTTC. Its translation is CASSEAPFLGRLHRQETQYF.

This clonotype was seen a few times. The rearrangement joins TRBV5-5 to TRBJ1-1; D is ambiguous. Between the trimmed V and J ends, which lost 3 bases and 2 bases, there was a span of 11 bases. The CDR3 runs to 14 residues. Germline V gene lookup returns CDR1 SGHKS and CDR2 YYEKEE (reference sequence). CDR3 coding DNA: TGTGCCAGCAGCTCCCGGTTTGAAAACACTGAAGCTTTCTTT. It yields the protein CASSSRFENTEAFF.

The sample holds many counts of this clonotype. The V and J genes are TRBV11-1 and TRBJ1-2; D is perhaps TRBD1 (6 bases). The CDR3 totals 19 residues. The germline V and J ends were trimmed by 0 bases and 0 bases, with 20 bases remaining between them. Per germline, CDR1 SGHAT and CDR2 FQDESV (reference sequence). DNA for the CDR3: TGTGCCAGCAGCTTAGCGCCTGGGGCAGGGGAGGCCGCTAACTATGGCTACACCTTC. Translating it yields CASSLAPGAGEAANYGYTF.

This clonotype occurred many times. The chain is built from TRBV11-2 and TRBJ2-7; D unresolved. The CDR3 contains 13 residues. V was cut by 2 bases and J by 8 bases, with 13 bases left in between. CDR1 is SGHAT, CDR2 FQNNGV, per germline. This chain's CDR3 is CASSLSSLEKQYF. As DNA, the CDR3 is TGTGCCAGCAGCTTATCGTCCCTGGAAAAGCAGTACTTC.

This clonotype was seen repeatedly, ten times or more. The chain joins TRBV20-1 to TRBJ2-2; 8 bases map to TRBD2. The V gene end was trimmed by 2 bases and the J gene end by 2 bases; junction bases not matched to a gene: 7. This CDR3 has 16 residues. Germline assignment: CDR1 DFQATT and CDR2 SNEGSKA (reference sequence). CDR3 sequence: CSARRFSGANTGELFF. In DNA, the CDR3 is TGCAGTGCTAGACGGTTTAGCGGGGCTAACACCGGGGAGCTGTTTTTT.

This clonotype appeared a few times. The chain couples TRBV7-8 to TRBJ2-2; D is possibly TRBD1 (5 bases). Trimming removed 5 bases at V and 4 bases at J, with 11 bases between. The V gene's germline CDR1 is SGHVS and CDR2 FQNEAQ. The CDR3 runs to 14 residues. Here the CDR3 reads CASSRTRATGELFF. The DNA of the CDR3 is TGTGCCAGCAGCCGTACCAGGGCCACCGGGGAGCTGTTTTTT.

In this sample, this clonotype turned up many times. The V call is TRBV11-2, the J call TRBJ2-7; TRBD2 matches 14 bases. The germline V gene has CDR1 SGHAT and CDR2 FQNNGV. V shed 2 bases and J 5 bases; nucleotides not matched to a gene: 5. The CDR3 runs 16 residues. CDR3 coding DNA: TGTGCCAGCAGCTTAACACAGGGACTAGCGGGAGACGAGCAGTACTTC. It encodes CASSLTQGLAGDEQYF.

This clonotype was counted many times. The J gene is TRBJ1-6, the V gene TRBV4-1; the D is unclear. The V gene's germline CDR1 is MGHRA and CDR2 YSYEKL. The CDR3 spans 16 residues. Between the trimmed V and J ends, which lost 4 bases and 6 bases, there was a span of 16 bases. CDR3 protein: CASSPSQGSPNSPLHF. For the CDR3, the DNA is TGCGCCAGCAGCCCATCTCAAGGTTCGCCTAATTCACCCCTCCACTTT.

This clonotype came up many times. The rearrangement joins TRBV11-2 to TRBJ1-3; D is perhaps TRBD1 (5 bases). This CDR3 is built from 14 residues. V gave up 3 bases and J gave up 9 bases, with 15 bases separating them. From germline, CDR1 is SGHAT and CDR2 FQNNGV. For the CDR3, the DNA is TGTGCCAGCAGCTTCGTCGGGTCTAGGGGCACCATATATTTT. Translated, it gives CASSFVGSRGTIYF. The variable domain in full, with the rest retrieved from reference TRBV11-2 and TRBJ1-3, is EAGVAQSPRYKIIEKRQSVAFWCNPISGHATLYWYQQILGQGPKLLIQFQNNGVVDDSQLPKDRFSAERLKGVDSTLKIQPAKLEDSAVYLCASSFVGSRGTIYFGEGSWLTVV.

This clonotype appeared a few times. J is TRBJ2-5 and V is TRBV18; TRBD1 aligns across 9 bases. The germline V gene encodes CDR1 KGHSH and CDR2 LQKENI. Trimming took 4 bases from V and 4 from J; bases not matched to a gene: 10. The CDR3 contains 16 residues. The CDR3 sequence: CASSLNDGQGIETQYF. Here the CDR3 DNA reads TGTGCCAGCTCACTTAACGATGGACAGGGGATAGAGACCCAGTACTTC.

This clonotype was counted at least ten times. The rearrangement links TRBV6-1 to TRBJ1-1; D is undetermined. The germline V and J ends were trimmed by 2 bases and 5 bases, with 12 bases remaining between them. Looked up from germline, CDR1 is MNHNS and CDR2 is SASEGT. The CDR3 is made up of 14 amino acids. CDR3 region: CASSENWAATEAFF. CDR3 nucleotide sequence: TGTGCCAGCAGTGAAAACTGGGCAGCTACTGAAGCTTTCTTT.

CDR3 sequence (DNA): TGTGCCAGCAGCCCCATAGGGGGGAACATTCAGTACTTC. Protein product: CASSPIGGNIQYF. The chain is built from TRBV12-3 or TRBV12-4 and TRBJ2-4, with D tentatively TRBD1 or TRBD2 (6 bases each). The CDR3 length is 13 residues. Trimming pared 6 bases from V and 7 bases from J, leaving 13 bases between.

The genes are TRBV6-1 and TRBJ1-2; possibly TRBD1 for D (5 bases). CDR1 is MNHNS and CDR2 is SASEGT in the germline V gene. Trimming left V 11 bases short and J 2 bases short, with 12 bases between. The CDR3 spans 12 residues. CDR3 in amino acids: CAVQGSNYGYTF. The CDR3 DNA reads TGTGCCGTTCAGGGTTCCAACTATGGCTACACCTTC.

This clonotype occurred many times. The chain combines TRBV28 with TRBJ2-5, with D possibly matching TRBD1 (6 bases). The CDR3 covers 14 residues. Germline CDR1 is MDHEN and CDR2 is SYDVKM. With 10 bases removed from V and 0 bases from J, the gap between germline ends came to 15 bases. In nucleotides, the CDR3 is TGTGCCACCTCACATAGGGGGTACCAAGAGACCCAGTACTTC. This encodes CATSHRGYQETQYF.

This clonotype was seen at least ten times. The genes are TRBV28 and TRBJ2-5; D unclear. Per the germline V gene, CDR1 is MDHEN and CDR2 is SYDVKM. Trimming cost V 6 bases and J 5 bases, with 13 bases left between them. The CDR3 totals 13 residues. DNA of the CDR3: TGTGCCAGCAGCGACGGAGCCGTGGAGACCCAGTACTTC. It translates to CASSDGAVETQYF. Full variable domain (rest looked up from reference TRBV28 and TRBJ2-5): DVKVTQSSRYLVKRTGEKVFLECVQDMDHENMFWYRQDPGLGLRLIYFSYDVKMKEKGDIPEGYSVSREKKERFSLILESASTNQTSMYLCASSDGAVETQYFGPGTRLLVL.

This clonotype was seen repeatedly, ten times or more. The rearrangement uses TRBV19 and TRBJ1-1; 8 nucleotides line up with TRBD1. Germline V gives CDR1 LNHDA, CDR2 SQIVND (reference sequence). CDR3 length equals 16 residues. V was clipped by 5 bases and J by 5 bases; unmatched bases: 13. The CDR3 spells CASSSTGTGTWTEAFF. CDR3 nucleotides: TGTGCCAGTAGTTCTACCGGGACAGGAACGTGGACTGAAGCTTTCTTT.

This clonotype occurred a few times. The rearrangement links TRBV12-3 or TRBV12-4 to TRBJ2-7; 7 bases map to TRBD1. The length of the CDR3 is 14 residues. J lost 4 bases, V lost 4 bases, and 7 bases had no gene match. The CDR3 DNA reads as TGTGCCAGCAGTTCTCGGACAGGCCTTTACGAGCAGTACTTC. It codes for CASSSRTGLYEQYF.

This clonotype was detected ten times or more. The CDR3 region has the DNA TGTGCCAGTGGACTAGCGGCCGATAGCTCCTACGAGCAGTACTTC. It yields the protein CASGLAADSSYEQYF. V gene TRBV6-1 combines with J gene TRBJ2-7; 10 bases map to TRBD2. In germline, CDR1 is MNHNS, CDR2 SASEGT. Trimming at V came to 9 bases and at J to 0 bases, leaving 8 bases not matched to a gene. The CDR3 contains 15 residues.

This chain connects TRBV28 to TRBJ2-7; 10 nucleotides line up with TRBD1. With 8 bases clipped from V and 1 base from J, the junction kept 14 bases outside the gene matches. Germline V lookup: CDR1 MDHEN, CDR2 SYDVKM. The CDR3 totals 17 residues. This CDR3 is CASEGIERDRGSYEQYF. CDR3 bases: TGTGCCAGCGAGGGGATCGAACGGGACAGGGGATCCTACGAGCAGTACTTC.

This chain joins TRBV6-2 or TRBV6-3 and TRBJ2-7; TRBD2 matches at 14 bases. There are 17 residues in the CDR3. Per the germline V gene, CDR1 is MNHEY and CDR2 is SVGEGT. J gave up 3 bases and V 5 bases, and 9 bases lay outside the gene matches. In DNA form, the CDR3 reads TGTGCCAGCAGTCTGACGGGACTAGCGGGAGCCAGCTACGAGCAGTACTTC. It is translated as CASSLTGLAGASYEQYF.

This clonotype was detected ten times or more. The J gene is TRBJ2-7, the V gene TRBV7-9, with a weak D call TRBD1 (5 bases). Germline V gives CDR1 SEHNR, CDR2 FQNEAQ (reference sequence). The V end was cut by 10 bases, the J end by 4 bases, with 17 bases between. This CDR3 comprises 13 residues. In DNA form, the CDR3 reads TGTGCCACAGAGTATGGACGGACATACGAGCAGTACTTC. The encoded protein is CATEYGRTYEQYF.